The source of this TCR beta chain is a study of T-cell memory formation after mild COVID-19. Germline assignment: CDR1 SGHTA and CDR2 FQGNSA. The CDR3 is 15 amino acids. The V end was cut by 4 bases, the J end by 1 base, with 11 bases between. TCRdb fed the 5' RACE reads into MiXCR, producing one record per CDR3 protein. The sample shows 110,000 or so distinct CDR3 sequences, approximately 22% of them seen only once. This clonotype was detected a few times. Its antigen is not known. Study conclusions and caveats: Contracting clones localized mainly to CM and EM when CD4+ and mainly to EMRA when CD8+. The study detected some responding clones in pre-infection memory, suggesting cross-reactive memory joined. A balance of CD4 and CD8 characterized clones contracting day 15 to 85, whereas later expanders leaned CD4+. For second-wave clones that peaked at day 37, SARS-CoV-2 specificity went unverified.

The sequenced sample consisted of PBMCs or a T cell subset sorted from them (not recorded which). The clonotype was recovered from a man younger than 35 who had mild COVID-19 (a few samples of this study predate the infection). Cell type and time point are not known. The genes are TRBV7-2 and TRBJ1-5, with D unresolved. The CDR3 sequence is CASSSFQASNQPQHF. The CDR3 nucleotides are TGTGCCAGCAGCTCGTTTCAAGCGAGCAATCAGCCCCAGCATTTT.